The T cell receptor beta chain described here comes from a study of T cell changes during pregnancy in multiple sclerosis. TCRdb's copy holds only in-frame clones and misses some; the assay was immunoSEQ multiplex PCR. The table shows about 21,000 clones, with around 93% occurring only once. This specimen consisted of CD4+ T cells from peripheral blood mononuclear cells, obtained in the third trimester of pregnancy. This sequence was found in a female donor with multiple sclerosis, enrolled in a pregnancy study.

The CDR3 loop reads CASSFKGGGILGYF. CDR3 bases: TGTGCCAGCAGTTTTAAGGGCGGGGGAATCCTTGGGTACTTC. The V call is TRBV6-4, the J call TRBJ2-7, with TRBD2 matching over 7 bases. Germline V gene data show CDR1 as MRHNA and CDR2 as SNTAGT. With V trimmed by 5 bases and J by 12 bases, 16 bases remained unmatched. This CDR3 has 14 residues.